This TCR beta chain was documented in a study of CD8 T cells in ankylosing spondylitis. With molecular barcodes, quantitative 5'-RACE was used to make the TCR beta libraries. MiXCR, applied by TCRdb to the 5' RACE reads, yields one record per CDR3 protein. This table has 250,000 to 350,000 distinct CDR3 sequences, roughly 8% appearing once. This clonotype was seen at least ten times. The antigen is unknown. Study-level results: As reported, disease-linked clones showed significant enrichment in matched ankylosing spondylitis synovial fluid. Seven to nine highly homologous variants formed a TCR beta motif that appeared characteristic of ankylosing spondylitis blood.

The V end lost 0 bases, the J end lost 5 bases, and 14 bases lay between the germline ends. From germline, CDR1 is LGHDT and CDR2 YNNKEL (reference sequence). The CDR3 has 16 residues. The TCR was taken from a male donor with ankylosing spondylitis. The sequenced sample was blood, either unsorted or a sorted T cell fraction (not recorded which). This chain links TRBV3-1 with TRBJ2-1; D is perhaps TRBD2 (5 bases). For the CDR3, the DNA is TGTGCCAGCAGCCAAGAAGCGACTACCCGGGACAATGAGCAGTTCTTC. Protein: CASSQEATTRDNEQFF.